This is a list of T cell receptor beta chains from one sample in a study of T cells in Graves' hyperthyroidism and ophthalmopathy. TCRdb reanalysed the multiplex PCR reads using MiXCR and keeps one entry per CDR3 protein. The sample has hundreds of thousands of distinct CDR3 sequences, approximately 14% seen once. The sample taken for sequencing was blood. These receptors were taken from a woman aged 18-29 years with Graves' hyperthyroidism. CDR3s include the opening cysteine and the closing phenylalanine or tryptophan. Each record gives: clone size, D gene, J gene, CDR3 length, V gene, CDR3 protein, CDR3 DNA. The D gene is left open where the match is weak. Clone size is given for some rows only: seen once, a few or many times, or a class if the clone is expanded.

size: many; D: .; J: TRBJ2-4; length: 13; V: TRBV2; CDR3: CASRANLKNIQYF; DNA: TGTGCCAGCAGGGCGAACCTCAAAAACATTCAGTACTTC
size: few; D: .; J: TRBJ2-2; length: 13; V: TRBV29-1; CDR3: CSVLSQLTGELFF; DNA: TGCAGCGTTCTAAGCCAACTCACCGGGGAGCTGTTTTTT
size: .; D: .; J: TRBJ2-3; length: 15; V: TRBV5-6; CDR3: CASSDRQVWTDTQYF; DNA: TGTGCCAGCAGCGATCGACAGGTTTGGACAGATACGCAGTATTTT
size: .; D: .; J: TRBJ1-2; length: 14; V: TRBV6-9; CDR3: CASSYQESSYGYTF; DNA: TGTGCCAGCAGTTACCAGGAGTCTTCCTATGGCTACACCTTC
size: .; D: .; J: TRBJ2-3; length: 15; V: TRBV5-1; CDR3: CASRGFGTSTDTQYF; DNA: TGCGCCAGCAGAGGGTTTGGGACTAGCACAGATACGCAGTATTTT
size: few; D: .; J: TRBJ2-2; length: 13; V: TRBV10-1; CDR3: CASSVTASGELFF; DNA: TGCGCCAGCAGTGTAACGGCGTCGGGGGAGCTGTTTTTT
size: many; D: .; J: TRBJ1-1; length: 13; V: TRBV5-1; CDR3: CASSLADTSEAFF; DNA: TGCGCCAGCAGCTTGGCGGACACCTCGGAAGCTTTCTTT
size: many; D: .; J: TRBJ2-1; length: 15; V: TRBV28; CDR3: CASSLVLPNYNEQFF; DNA: TGTGCCAGCAGTTTAGTACTACCCAACTACAATGAGCAGTTCTTC
size: .; D: TRBD2; J: TRBJ2-5; length: 17; V: TRBV7-2; CDR3: CASSLVASGRAGETQYF; DNA: TGTGCCAGCAGCTTAGTAGCTAGCGGGAGGGCCGGAGAGACCCAGTACTTC
size: many; D: .; J: TRBJ1-1; length: 11; V: TRBV5-6; CDR3: CASSQGIEAFF; DNA: TGTGCCAGCAGCCAGGGGATTGAAGCTTTCTTT
size: .; D: TRBD1; J: TRBJ1-6; length: 14; V: TRBV10-3; CDR3: CAISGWTGDSPLHF; DNA: TGTGCCATCAGTGGGTGGACAGGGGATTCACCCCTCCACTTT
size: .; D: .; J: TRBJ2-5; length: 15; V: TRBV12-3/TRBV12-4; CDR3: CASSRQGGEGETQYF; DNA: TGTGCCAGCAGCCGACAGGGAGGTGAGGGAGAGACCCAGTACTTC
size: .; D: .; J: TRBJ2-3; length: 16; V: TRBV12-5; CDR3: CASGLVRLAPTDTQYF; DNA: TGTGCTAGTGGTTTGGTAAGACTCGCTCCCACAGATACGCAGTATTTT
size: .; D: .; J: TRBJ1-5; length: 14; V: TRBV5-6; CDR3: CASSWAGESQPQHF; DNA: TGTGCCAGCAGCTGGGCCGGGGAGAGTCAGCCCCAGCATTTT
size: many; D: .; J: TRBJ1-2; length: 14; V: TRBV7-8; CDR3: CASSLPGINYGYTF; DNA: TGTGCCAGCAGCTTACCAGGAATAAACTATGGCTACACCTTC
size: many; D: TRBD1; J: TRBJ2-7; length: 15; V: TRBV27; CDR3: CASSLIGDRGHEQYF; DNA: TGTGCCAGCAGTTTAATTGGGGACAGGGGCCACGAGCAGTACTTC
size: .; D: TRBD1; J: TRBJ2-6; length: 12; V: TRBV6-1; CDR3: CAITQGAGVLTF; DNA: TGTGCCATCACCCAGGGGGCTGGTGTCCTGACTTTC
size: many; D: .; J: TRBJ2-2; length: 15; V: TRBV12-3/TRBV12-4; CDR3: CASSLDIVNTGELFF; DNA: TGTGCCAGCAGTTTAGACATTGTGAACACCGGGGAGCTGTTTTTT
size: .; D: .; J: TRBJ2-7; length: 14; V: TRBV6-2/TRBV6-3; CDR3: CASVYGHGSGEQYF; DNA: TGTGCCAGCGTTTACGGACACGGGAGTGGGGAGCAGTACTTC
size: many; D: TRBD1; J: TRBJ2-7; length: 16; V: TRBV7-8; CDR3: CASSQRPGQTTYEQYF; DNA: TGTGCCAGCAGCCAACGACCGGGACAGACGACCTACGAGCAGTACTTC
size: many; D: .; J: TRBJ2-2; length: 12; V: TRBV12-3/TRBV12-4; CDR3: CASSSWTGELFF; DNA: TGTGCCAGCAGTTCTTGGACCGGGGAGCTGTTTTTT
size: many; D: .; J: TRBJ2-3; length: 14; V: TRBV9; CDR3: CASSVGHSTDTQYF; DNA: TGTGCCAGCAGCGTAGGGCATTCCACAGATACGCAGTATTTT
size: many; D: TRBD2; J: TRBJ2-3; length: 20; V: TRBV27; CDR3: CASSLTPWSLAGEGPDTQYF; DNA: TGTGCCAGCAGTTTAACGCCCTGGAGCCTAGCGGGAGAGGGCCCAGATACGCAGTATTTT
size: .; D: .; J: TRBJ1-5; length: 10; V: TRBV29-1; CDR3: CSVGSQPQHF; DNA: TGCAGCGTTGGTTCTCAGCCCCAGCATTTT
size: .; D: TRBD1; J: TRBJ1-5; length: 14; V: TRBV12-3/TRBV12-4; CDR3: CASSFGQGHQPQHF; DNA: TGTGCCAGCAGTTTCGGACAGGGGCATCAGCCCCAGCATTTT
size: many; D: .; J: TRBJ2-7; length: 15; V: TRBV28; CDR3: CASSPRDLYSYEQYF; DNA: TGTGCCAGCAGTCCCCGGGACTTGTACTCCTACGAGCAGTACTTC
size: many; D: .; J: TRBJ2-1; length: 15; V: TRBV12-3/TRBV12-4; CDR3: CASSPPGVLYHEQFF; DNA: TGTGCCAGCAGTCCACCGGGAGTATTGTATCATGAGCAGTTCTTC
size: many; D: .; J: TRBJ1-1; length: 17; V: TRBV30; CDR3: CAWSVQVGPRMNTEAFF; DNA: TGTGCCTGGAGTGTACAGGTAGGGCCTCGCATGAACACTGAAGCTTTCTTT
size: many; D: TRBD1; J: TRBJ1-1; length: 17; V: TRBV28; CDR3: CASSAPGTGRMNTEAFF; DNA: TGTGCCAGCAGTGCGCCCGGGACAGGGCGGATGAACACTGAAGCTTTCTTT
size: few; D: .; J: TRBJ2-3; length: 16; V: TRBV7-3; CDR3: CASSDPGPLGEDTQYF; DNA: TGTGCCAGCAGCGACCCAGGGCCCCTCGGTGAAGATACGCAGTATTTT
size: .; D: .; J: TRBJ1-1; length: 17; V: TRBV6-5; CDR3: CASSYSIMREMNTEAFF; DNA: TGTGCCAGCAGTTACTCCATCATGAGGGAGATGAACACTGAAGCTTTCTTT
size: few; D: TRBD2; J: TRBJ2-1; length: 16; V: TRBV9; CDR3: CASSRPGAGGINEQFF; DNA: TGTGCCAGCAGCCGCCCAGGAGCGGGAGGGATTAATGAGCAGTTCTTC
size: few; D: .; J: TRBJ1-1; length: 13; V: TRBV15; CDR3: CATSIRGDTEAFF; DNA: TGTGCCACCAGCATCCGGGGGGATACGGAAGCTTTCTTT
size: many; D: .; J: TRBJ1-1; length: 13; V: TRBV20-1; CDR3: CSGPRHRDTEAFF; DNA: TGCAGTGGGCCTCGCCATAGGGACACTGAAGCTTTCTTT
size: many; D: .; J: TRBJ1-5; length: 13; V: TRBV28; CDR3: CASSLAVNQPQHF; DNA: TGTGCCAGCAGTTTAGCCGTCAATCAGCCCCAGCATTTT
size: many; D: TRBD1; J: TRBJ2-3; length: 16; V: TRBV7-6; CDR3: CASSPWTGNLPDTQYF; DNA: TGTGCCAGCAGCCCTTGGACAGGGAATTTACCAGATACGCAGTATTTT
size: few; D: TRBD1; J: TRBJ1-5; length: 14; V: TRBV29-1; CDR3: CSVGTGFRNQPQHF; DNA: TGCAGCGTGGGGACAGGGTTCCGCAATCAGCCCCAGCATTTT
size: many; D: TRBD2; J: TRBJ2-7; length: 15; V: TRBV30; CDR3: CAWTNWGGGGHEQYF; DNA: TGTGCCTGGACCAACTGGGGGGGTGGTGGTCACGAGCAGTACTTC
size: .; D: TRBD2; J: TRBJ2-7; length: 18; V: TRBV29-1; CDR3: CSVRNGTSLSSSYNEQYF; DNA: TGCAGCGTTCGGAACGGGACTAGCCTTTCGAGCTCCTACAATGAGCAGTACTTC
size: .; D: .; J: TRBJ2-6; length: 15; V: TRBV3-1; CDR3: CASSQGGFGANVLTF; DNA: TGTGCCAGCAGCCAAGGGGGCTTTGGGGCCAACGTCCTGACTTTC
size: few; D: TRBD2; J: TRBJ2-1; length: 14; V: TRBV7-3; CDR3: CASSRKSGTSRQFF; DNA: TGTGCCAGCAGCCGTAAGAGCGGGACTAGCAGGCAGTTCTTC
size: .; D: .; J: TRBJ2-7; length: 11; V: TRBV7-9; CDR3: CASSQKYEQYF; DNA: TGTGCCAGCAGCCAGAAATACGAGCAGTACTTC
size: .; D: TRBD2; J: TRBJ2-5; length: 17; V: TRBV20-1; CDR3: CSARGPRLAGRQETQYF; DNA: TGCAGTGCTAGGGGGCCTCGGCTAGCGGGACGCCAAGAGACCCAGTACTTC
size: many; D: .; J: TRBJ2-2; length: 15; V: TRBV2; CDR3: CASSEREAFTGELFF; DNA: TGTGCCAGCAGTGAGAGGGAGGCCTTCACCGGGGAGCTGTTTTTT
size: .; D: .; J: TRBJ2-3; length: 12; V: TRBV29-1; CDR3: CSGGFSTDTQYF; DNA: TGTAGTGGGGGGTTTAGCACAGATACGCAGTATTTT
size: .; D: TRBD1; J: TRBJ1-1; length: 17; V: TRBV7-2; CDR3: CASSLRQEGARGAEAFF; DNA: TGTGCCAGCAGCCTCCGACAGGAGGGGGCCCGGGGCGCTGAAGCTTTCTTT
size: once; D: TRBD1; J: TRBJ1-1; length: 12; V: TRBV29-1; CDR3: CSVGARGREAFF; DNA: TGCAGCGTTGGGGCGAGGGGGCGCGAAGCTTTCTTT
size: few; D: TRBD2; J: TRBJ2-3; length: 19; V: TRBV5-4; CDR3: CASSPGGLAARMSTDTQYF; DNA: TGTGCCAGCAGCCCTGGGGGACTAGCGGCCAGAATGAGCACAGATACGCAGTATTTT
size: few; D: TRBD2; J: TRBJ2-7; length: 17; V: TRBV6-1; CDR3: CASKELAGALTSYEQYF; DNA: TGTGCCAGCAAGGAACTAGCGGGAGCGCTTACCTCCTACGAGCAGTACTTC
size: many; D: .; J: TRBJ2-1; length: 14; V: TRBV28; CDR3: CASRNDGVGNEQFF; DNA: TGTGCCAGCAGGAACGACGGGGTGGGCAATGAGCAGTTCTTC
size: many; D: TRBD1; J: TRBJ1-5; length: 15; V: TRBV27; CDR3: CASSSIDRDNQPQHF; DNA: TGTGCCAGCAGTTCCATTGACAGGGACAATCAGCCCCAGCATTTT
size: .; D: TRBD2; J: TRBJ2-7; length: 12; V: TRBV20-1; CDR3: CSARASGDEQYF; DNA: TGCAGTGCTAGGGCTAGCGGGGACGAGCAGTACTTC
size: many; D: .; J: TRBJ2-3; length: 15; V: TRBV2; CDR3: CASRTIHQKKDTQYF; DNA: TGTGCCAGCCGAACCATCCACCAAAAAAAAGATACGCAGTATTTT